The clone carrying this T cell receptor (beta chain) has just a few counts. Its antigen is undetermined. The data were produced by immunoSEQ multiplex PCR, yet TCRdb's version contains in-frame clones alone and is incomplete. The sample has approximately 26,000 clones, roughly 80% seen once. V lost 0 bases and J 0 bases, leaving 12 bases between the germline ends. The CDR3 sequence is 18 residues long. Germline V gene lookup returns CDR1 ENHRY and CDR2 SYGVKD. This record belongs to a study of a mutant IDH1 vaccine in newly diagnosed glioma. Across the whole study: First vaccine doses came 4-6 weeks after radiotherapy alone, or with temozolomide cycles. Males made up 62.5% and females about 38% of treated patients, whose mean age was approximately 43 years. Every participant had undergone radiotherapy, temozolomide, or both before, and most underwent both.

Time point of the sample: week 5, during vaccination. Vaccination comprised doses that each held 300 ug of mutant IDH1 20-mer peptide, plus topical imiquimod. Sequenced here: PBMCs, sampled from a glioma patient whose treatment included an IDH1 peptide vaccine. The V call is TRBV10-3, the J call TRBJ1-6; D is uncertain. The TCR was taken from a man aged 35 to 55 with glioma. Some clones in this sample may be carry-over from other donors' samples. As DNA, the CDR3 is TGTGCCATCAGTGAGTCAGGGCATCTAGGCTCCTATAATTCACCCCTCCACTTT. Translated: CAISESGHLGSYNSPLHF.